In its sample, the clone carrying this TCR beta chain ranks as medium-sized. Its antigen is still unknown. Each library started from about 15 ng of total RNA using the QIAseq Immune Repertoire TCR panel. TCRdb re-analysed the reads in MiXCR, keeping a single row per CDR3 protein. The sample contains 350 to 550 distinct CDR3 sequences, approximately 9% of which appear only once. This specimen comes from a study of circulating CD8 cells and anti-PD-1 response in melanoma. From live CD3+CD8+TCRalphabeta+ cells, four PD-1 and/or TIGIT subsets were sorted. Study-wide results and caveats: Diversity ranked highest in DNEG and lowest in TIGIT subsets. Most experiments lacked replicates.

V lost 6 bases and J lost 7, with 16 bases in between. The CDR3 has 14 amino acids. The germline CDR1 and CDR2 sequences are MDHEN and SYDVKM. This TCR was sampled from a human donor with melanoma. The sequencing here drew on CD8+ T cells from PBMCs, taken at baseline or after one month of anti-PD-1 therapy (not recorded which). This chain joins TRBV28 and TRBJ2-1; no definite D call. CDR3 amino acids: CASSSYSVGNEQFF. DNA for the CDR3: TGTGCCAGCAGCTCATACTCGGTGGGGAATGAGCAGTTCTTC.